The T cell receptor (beta chain) under discussion was sequenced for a study of CD8 T cells in Susac syndrome. The RNA, roughly 0.45 to 1 ug, was put through reverse transcription using random hexamers. TCRdb passed the immunoSEQ multiplex PCR reads through MiXCR, listing each CDR3 protein once. The table shows over 95,000 distinct CDR3 sequences, with 92% occurring only once. The sequence was obtained from a human donor in good health. Sequencing was carried out using CD8+ T cells from PBMCs.

CDR3 DNA: TGTGCCAGCAGCTTAGCGCATCGAGGGCTAGCTAGCACAGATACGCAGTATTTT. Protein: CASSLAHRGLASTDTQYF. The chain has TRBV7-9 and TRBJ2-3, with a tentative D call TRBD2 (5 bases). Per germline, CDR1 SEHNR and CDR2 FQNEAQ (reference sequence). The CDR3 extends over 18 amino acids. The V end lost 0 bases, the J end lost 0 bases, and 16 bases lay between the germline ends.